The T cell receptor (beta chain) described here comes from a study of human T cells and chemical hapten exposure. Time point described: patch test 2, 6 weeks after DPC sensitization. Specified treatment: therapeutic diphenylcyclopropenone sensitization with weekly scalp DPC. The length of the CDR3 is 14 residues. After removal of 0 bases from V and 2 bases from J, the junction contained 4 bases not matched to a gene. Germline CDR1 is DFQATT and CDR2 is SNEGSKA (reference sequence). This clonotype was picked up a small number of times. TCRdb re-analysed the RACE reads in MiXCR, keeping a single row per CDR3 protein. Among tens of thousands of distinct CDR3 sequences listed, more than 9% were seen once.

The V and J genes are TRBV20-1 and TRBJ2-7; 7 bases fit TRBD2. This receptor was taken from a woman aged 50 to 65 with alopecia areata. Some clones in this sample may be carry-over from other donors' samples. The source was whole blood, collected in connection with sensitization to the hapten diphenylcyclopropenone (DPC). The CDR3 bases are TGCAGTGCTAGAGATGTGCGGGGGACCTACGAGCAGTACTTC. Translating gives CSARDVRGTYEQYF.